Below, 15 T cell receptor beta chains from the same sample are listed, as sequenced in a study of tumor-infiltrating lymphocytes in primary liver carcinoma. Constant-region priming of around 500 ng total RNA yielded TCR beta cDNA. Libraries for TCR beta were built through three nested multiplex PCR rounds, which together made up a slightly modified ARM-PCR procedure. Two initial PCR rounds of about 9 cycles each paired TRBV1-TRBV30 forward primers with a C-beta reverse primer. MiXCR, run by TCRdb on the multiplex PCR reads, gives a single entry per CDR3 protein. Counted here are about 120,000 distinct CDR3 sequences, around 70% occurring once; the ten biggest clones make up roughly 8.1%. From unsorted bulk tissue weighing about 17-30 mg, DNA and RNA were co-extracted. The sample comprised tumor-adjacent normal liver tissue. The receptors were sampled from a woman aged 55-69 years with primary liver carcinoma and hepatitis B virus infection.

This chain links TRBV14 with TRBJ2-6; no firm D call. V was clipped by 1 base and J by 5 bases, with 9 bases between them. This CDR3 has 15 amino acids. Looked up from germline, CDR1 is SGHDN and CDR2 is FVKESK. CDR3 in DNA: TGTGCCAGCAGCCAAGGCGCAGCTAGGGCCAACGTCCTGACTTTC. Translating gives CASSQGAARANVLTF.

This clonotype was observed a few times. The CDR3 does not close with the conserved phenylalanine or tryptophan, likely indicating a read error. The CDR3 DNA reads TGTGCCAGCAGTGAACGGGACAGGGCTTCACCCCTCCACTCT. It yields the protein CASSERDRASPLHS. The V gene is TRBV6-1, the J gene TRBJ1-6; 9 positions agree with TRBD1. J lost 9 bases, V lost 2 bases, and 2 bases had no gene match. This CDR3 is built from 14 residues. The germline V gene encodes CDR1 MNHNS and CDR2 SASEGT.

The chain links TRBV19 to TRBJ1-1, with unresolved D. Germline V gene data show CDR1 as LNHDA and CDR2 as SQIVND (reference sequence). The CDR3 length is 14 residues. Trimming took off 7 bases at V and 5 bases at J, with 17 bases between the two ends. CDR3 DNA sequence: TGTGCCAGTATGGGCAGCCCTGAGAAGACTGAAGCTTTCTTT. Its translation: CASMGSPEKTEAFF.

Turning to this clonotype: A single base separates this from a much larger clone, so it may be a read error. The chain links TRBV5-1 to TRBJ2-7; tentatively, D is TRBD1 or TRBD2 (5 bases each). This CDR3 region has 13 residues. CDR1 and CDR2 (germline): SGHRS, YFSETQ. As DNA, the CDR3 is TGCGCCAGCACCTCCGGGACCTCCTACGAGCGGTACTTC. It yields the protein CASTSGTSYERYF.

For this clonotype: A much larger clone differs from this one at a single base, so this may be a read error. The DNA for the CDR3 is TGTGCCAGCAGCCAGGATATTCAAGAGACCCAGTACTTC. This codes for CASSQDIQETQYF. The rearrangement joins TRBV7-9 to TRBJ2-5; D remains ambiguous. This CDR3 has 13 amino acids. V was cut by 5 bases and J by 2 bases, with 9 bases left in between. Germline CDR1 SEHNR, CDR2 FQNEAQ (reference sequence).

For this clonotype: Mismatch with germline at one junction end may stem from a read error. The chain links TRBV4-1 to TRBJ2-1; 7 bases are shared with TRBD2. The CDR3 is 17 amino acids. CDR1 MGHRA and CDR2 YSYEKL come from the germline V gene. CDR3 nucleotide sequence: TGCGCCAGCAACCAAGATCCCGCGGGAGTGAACGACAATGAGCAGTTCTTC. This sequence encodes CASNQDPAGVNDNEQFF.

This clonotype has at least ten counts. The chain joins TRBV12-3 or TRBV12-4 to TRBJ2-1; the match to TRBD2 covers 9 bases. V was pared by 5 bases and J by 0 bases, with 2 bases of the junction left unmatched. The CDR3 runs 15 residues. CDR3 sequence: CASSVSGSSYNEQFF. CDR3 DNA: TGTGCCAGCAGTGTTAGCGGGAGCTCCTACAATGAGCAGTTCTTC.

This clonotype has only one observation. A clone one base away is much larger, so this may be a read error. V is TRBV7-9 and J is TRBJ1-4; D unresolved. The CDR3 is made up of 15 amino acids. V gave up 3 bases and J gave up 7 bases, with 15 bases separating them. In germline, CDR1 is SEHNR, CDR2 FQNEAQ (reference sequence). CDR3 nucleotides: TGTGCCAGCAGCTTCCAGGAGGCGGTCGGTGAAAAACTGTTTTTT. This gives the protein CASSFQEAVGEKLFF.

The V and J genes are TRBV12-3 or TRBV12-4 and TRBJ1-1; tentatively, D is TRBD1 (5 bases). Trimming cost V 7 bases and J 3 bases, with 15 bases left between them. CDR3 length: 14 amino acids. As DNA, the CDR3 is TGTGCCAGCACCCGGGGCTCATACGACACTGAAGCTTTCTTT. Translating gives CASTRGSYDTEAFF.

A remark on this clonotype: A read error is possible here, since a much larger clone lies one base away. The V gene is TRBV12-3 or TRBV12-4, the J gene TRBJ1-2; D not certain. The CDR3 is 13 amino acids. Trimming took off 3 bases at V and 8 bases at J, with 13 bases between the two ends. The CDR3 reads CASSLSGMRGYTF. The DNA of the CDR3 is TGTGCCAGCAGTTTGAGTGGGATGAGAGGCTACACCTTC.

Remarks on this clonotype: The junction departs from the called germline gene at one end, perhaps through a read error. The gene calls are TRBV5-8 and TRBJ1-5, with D possibly being TRBD1 (6 bases). Germline CDR1 and CDR2: SGHTS and YDEGEE. The CDR3 totals 15 residues. CDR3 sequence reads: CVSSDRTVSNQPQHF. The CDR3, as DNA: TGTGTCAGCAGTGACAGGACCGTTAGCAATCAGCCCCAGCATTTT.

This sequence joins TRBV11-2 and TRBJ2-5; D gene ambiguous. The V and J ends lost 0 bases and 10 bases respectively, with 12 bases between them. The length of the CDR3 is 13 residues. CDR1 and CDR2 from the germline V gene are SGHAT and FQNNGV. CDR3 nucleotide sequence: TGTGCCAGCAGCTTAGAATCCATGCGGAGCCAGTACTTC. Amino acids: CASSLESMRSQYF.

By share, this clonotype counts as medium-sized. The CDR3 protein is CASSLHTYSGNTIYF. CDR3 DNA: TGTGCCAGCAGCTTACACACGTACTCTGGAAACACCATATATTTT. This chain links TRBV11-2 with TRBJ1-3; D is unresolved. The CDR3 totals 15 residues. Germline V CDR1 and CDR2: SGHAT, FQNNGV. The V gene lost 2 bases and the J gene lost 0 bases, with 8 bases spanning the gap.

This clonotype was observed at least ten times. The V and J genes are TRBV12-3 or TRBV12-4 and TRBJ1-3; the D gene is possibly TRBD1 (5 bases). V lost 3 bases and J lost 2, with 8 bases in between. The CDR3 length is 14 residues. Here the CDR3 DNA reads TGTGCCAGCAGTTTCCCAGGGACTGGAAACACCATATATTTT. This translates into CASSFPGTGNTIYF.

The chain combines TRBV28 with TRBJ1-2, with a weak D call TRBD1 (6 bases). The V and J ends lost 4 bases and 11 bases respectively, with 17 bases between them. Germline V gene sequence: CDR1 MDHEN, CDR2 SYDVKM. The CDR3 loop spans 13 amino acids. CDR3 loop: CASSSGDKPGYTF. CDR3 DNA: TGTGCCAGCAGTTCCGGGGACAAGCCAGGTTACACCTTC.